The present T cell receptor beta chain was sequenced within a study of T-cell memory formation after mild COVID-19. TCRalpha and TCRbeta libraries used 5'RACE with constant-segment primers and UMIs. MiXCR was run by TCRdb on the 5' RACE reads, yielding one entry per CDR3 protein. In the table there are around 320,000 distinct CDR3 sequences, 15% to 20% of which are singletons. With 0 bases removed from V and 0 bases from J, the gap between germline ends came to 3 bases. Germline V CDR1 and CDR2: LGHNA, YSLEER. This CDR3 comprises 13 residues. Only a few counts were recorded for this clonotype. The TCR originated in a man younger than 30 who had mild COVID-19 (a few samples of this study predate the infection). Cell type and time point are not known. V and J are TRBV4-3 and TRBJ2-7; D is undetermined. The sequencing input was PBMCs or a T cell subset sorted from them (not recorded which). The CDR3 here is CASSQEISYEQYF. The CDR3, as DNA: TGCGCCAGCAGCCAAGAAATCTCCTACGAGCAGTACTTC.